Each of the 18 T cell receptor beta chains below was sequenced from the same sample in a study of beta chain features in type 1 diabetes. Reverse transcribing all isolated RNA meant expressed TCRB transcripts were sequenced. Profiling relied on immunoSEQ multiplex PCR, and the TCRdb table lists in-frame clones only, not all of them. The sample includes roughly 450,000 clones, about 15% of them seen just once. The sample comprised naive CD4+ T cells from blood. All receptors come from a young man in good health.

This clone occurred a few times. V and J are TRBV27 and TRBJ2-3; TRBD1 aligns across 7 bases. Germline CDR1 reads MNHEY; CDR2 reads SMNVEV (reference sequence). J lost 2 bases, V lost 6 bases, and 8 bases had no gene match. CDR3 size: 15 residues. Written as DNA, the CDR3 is TGTGCCAGCAGCGGAAGACAGGGCTTCACAGATACGCAGTATTTT. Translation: CASSGRQGFTDTQYF.

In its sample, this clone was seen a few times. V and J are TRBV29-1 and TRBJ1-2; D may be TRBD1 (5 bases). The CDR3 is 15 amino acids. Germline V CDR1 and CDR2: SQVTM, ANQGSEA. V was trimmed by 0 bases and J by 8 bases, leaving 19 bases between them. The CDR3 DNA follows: TGCAGCGTTGAAGATCGGGGGAAAGCTTCTATGGGCTACACCTTC. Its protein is CSVEDRGKASMGYTF. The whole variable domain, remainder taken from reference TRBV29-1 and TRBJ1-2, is SAVISQKPSRDICQRGTSLTIQCQVDSQVTMMFWYRQQPGQSLTLIATANQGSEATYESGFVIDKFPISRPNLTFSTLTVSNMSPEDSSIYLCSVEDRGKASMGYTFGSGTRLTVV.

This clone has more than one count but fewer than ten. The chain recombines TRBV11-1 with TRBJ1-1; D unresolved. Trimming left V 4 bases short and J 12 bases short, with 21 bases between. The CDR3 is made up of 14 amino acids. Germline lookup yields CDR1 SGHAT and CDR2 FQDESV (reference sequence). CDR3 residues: CASSSSPGGNSPFF. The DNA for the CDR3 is TGTGCCAGCAGCTCTAGCCCCGGCGGCAATAGTCCTTTCTTT.

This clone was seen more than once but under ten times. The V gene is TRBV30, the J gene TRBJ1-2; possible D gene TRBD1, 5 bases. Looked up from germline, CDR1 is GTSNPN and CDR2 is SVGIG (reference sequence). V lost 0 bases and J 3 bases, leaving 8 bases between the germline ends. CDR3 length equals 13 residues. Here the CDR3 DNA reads TGTGCCTGGAGTGTAGGGGACTACTATGGCTACACCTTC. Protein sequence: CAWSVGDYYGYTF.

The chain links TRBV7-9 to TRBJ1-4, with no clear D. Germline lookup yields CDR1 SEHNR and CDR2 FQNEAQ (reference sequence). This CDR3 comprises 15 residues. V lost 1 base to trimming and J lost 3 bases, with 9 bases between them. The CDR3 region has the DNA TGTGCCAGCAGCTTAGGGGCACAACCTAATGAAAAACTGTTTTTT. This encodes CASSLGAQPNEKLFF.

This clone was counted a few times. The CDR3 nucleotides read TGCAGCGTTGAAGATCTTGGAGGGGCCCCCTACAATGAGCAGTTCTTC. Protein: CSVEDLGGAPYNEQFF. V gene TRBV29-1 combines with J gene TRBJ2-1; D is perhaps TRBD2 (6 bases). The germline V and J ends were trimmed by 0 bases and 2 bases, with 14 bases remaining between them. This CDR3 is built from 16 residues. Germline V CDR1 and CDR2: SQVTM, ANQGSEA.

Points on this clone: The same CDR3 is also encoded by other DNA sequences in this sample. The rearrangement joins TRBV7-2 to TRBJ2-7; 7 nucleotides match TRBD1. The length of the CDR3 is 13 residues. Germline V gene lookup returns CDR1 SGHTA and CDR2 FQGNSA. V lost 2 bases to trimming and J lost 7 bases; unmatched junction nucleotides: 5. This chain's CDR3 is CASSLRGPGEQYV. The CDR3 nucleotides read TGTGCCAGCAGCTTAAGGGGGCCCGGTGAGCAGTACGTC.

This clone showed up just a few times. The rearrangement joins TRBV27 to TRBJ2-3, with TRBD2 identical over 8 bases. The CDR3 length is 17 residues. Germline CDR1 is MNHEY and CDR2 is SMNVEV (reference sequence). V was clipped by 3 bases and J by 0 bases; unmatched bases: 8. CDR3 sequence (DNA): TGTGCCAGCAGTTTCAATGTAGCGGGGACAAGCACAGATACGCAGTATTTT. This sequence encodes CASSFNVAGTSTDTQYF.

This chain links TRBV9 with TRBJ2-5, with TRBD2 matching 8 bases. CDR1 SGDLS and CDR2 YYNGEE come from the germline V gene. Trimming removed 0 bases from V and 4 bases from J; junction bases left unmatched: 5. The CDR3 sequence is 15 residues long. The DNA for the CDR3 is TGTGCCAGCAGCGTAGGCCCGGGAGGGGCAGAGACCCAGTACTTC. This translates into CASSVGPGGAETQYF.

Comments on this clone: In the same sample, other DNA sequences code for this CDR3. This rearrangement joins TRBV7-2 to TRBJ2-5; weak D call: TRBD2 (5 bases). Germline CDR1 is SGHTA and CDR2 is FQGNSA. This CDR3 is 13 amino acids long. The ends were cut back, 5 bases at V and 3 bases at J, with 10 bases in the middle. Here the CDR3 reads CASSLGLKETQYF. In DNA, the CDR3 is TGTGCCAGCAGCCTCGGACTGAAAGAGACCCAGTACTTC.

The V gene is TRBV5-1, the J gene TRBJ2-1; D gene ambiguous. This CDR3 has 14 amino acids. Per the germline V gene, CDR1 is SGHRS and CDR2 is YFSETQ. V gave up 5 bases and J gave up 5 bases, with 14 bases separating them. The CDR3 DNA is TGCGCCAGCAGACTGACCCGGCGACACAATGAGCAGTTCTTC. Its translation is CASRLTRRHNEQFF. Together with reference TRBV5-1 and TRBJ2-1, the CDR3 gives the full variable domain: KAGVTQTPRYLIKTRGQQVTLSCSPISGHRSVSWYQQTPGQGLQFLFEYFSETQRNKGNFPGRFSGRQFSNSRSEMNVSTLELGDSALYLCASRLTRRHNEQFFGPGTRLTVL.

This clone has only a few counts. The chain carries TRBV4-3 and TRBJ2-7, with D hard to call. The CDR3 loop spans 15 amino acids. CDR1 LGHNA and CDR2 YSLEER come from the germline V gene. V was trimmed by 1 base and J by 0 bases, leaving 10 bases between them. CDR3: CASSQVVRVSYEQYF. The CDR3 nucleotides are TGCGCCAGCAGCCAAGTTGTTAGGGTCTCCTACGAGCAGTACTTC.

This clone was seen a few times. The CDR3 region has the DNA TGTGCCAGCGGGCTTAGCGGGGGCACAGATACGCAGTATTTT. Protein product: CASGLSGGTDTQYF. The chain carries TRBV5-4 and TRBJ2-3, with 8 bases fitting TRBD2. The CDR3 loop spans 14 amino acids. After removal of 7 bases from V and 1 base from J, the junction contained 5 bases not matched to a gene. Germline V gene lookup returns CDR1 SGHNT and CDR2 YYREEE (reference sequence).

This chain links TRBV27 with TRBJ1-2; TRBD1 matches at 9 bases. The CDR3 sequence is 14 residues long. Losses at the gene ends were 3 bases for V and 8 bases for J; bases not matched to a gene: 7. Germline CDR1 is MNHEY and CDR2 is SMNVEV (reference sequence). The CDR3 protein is CASSLGQGNFGYTF. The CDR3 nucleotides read TGTGCCAGCAGTTTGGGACAGGGAAACTTCGGCTACACCTTC.

CDR3 amino acids: CASAPLTGLHGYTF. In nucleotides, the CDR3 is TGTGCTAGCGCCCCCCTCACAGGGTTGCACGGCTACACCTTC. The chain couples TRBV12-5 to TRBJ1-2, with D possibly being TRBD1 (6 bases). Germline V gives CDR1 LGHNT, CDR2 FRNRAP. V was clipped by 9 bases and J by 8 bases, with 22 bases between them. This CDR3 region has 14 residues.

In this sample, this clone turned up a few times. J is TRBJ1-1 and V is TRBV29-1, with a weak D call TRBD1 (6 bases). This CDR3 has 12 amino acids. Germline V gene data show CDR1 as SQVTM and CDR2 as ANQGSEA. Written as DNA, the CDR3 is TGCGGATTAGGGGGTTTGAACACTGAAGCTTTCTTT. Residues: CGLGGLNTEAFF.

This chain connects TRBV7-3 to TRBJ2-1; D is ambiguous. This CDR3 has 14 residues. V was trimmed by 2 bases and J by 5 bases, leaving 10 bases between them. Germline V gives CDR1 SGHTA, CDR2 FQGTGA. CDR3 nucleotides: TGTGCCAGCAGCTTATCCCCCGCGAACAATGAGCAGTTCTTC. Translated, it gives CASSLSPANNEQFF.

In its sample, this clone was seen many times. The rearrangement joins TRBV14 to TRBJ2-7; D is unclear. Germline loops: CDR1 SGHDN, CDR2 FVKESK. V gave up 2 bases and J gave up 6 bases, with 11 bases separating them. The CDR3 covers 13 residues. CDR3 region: CASSQPGLPEQYF. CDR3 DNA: TGTGCCAGCAGCCAACCTGGGCTTCCCGAGCAGTACTTC.